This record covers a single T cell receptor beta chain. This CDR3 has 13 residues. V lost 7 bases and J 2 bases, leaving 9 bases between the germline ends. The data are from a study of T cell responses to AZD1222 COVID-19 vaccine. Sequencing used immunoSEQ multiplex PCR; TCRdb keeps in-frame clones, though not all of them. In the table there are 150,000 to 200,000 clones, around nine tenths of which are singletons. The TCR originated in an adult who received the AZD1222 COVID-19 vaccine. Material: peripheral blood, obtained 28 days after the second AZD1222 dose. V is TRBV12-3 or TRBV12-4 and J is TRBJ1-3; no clear D gene. The CDR3: CASTRTAGNTIYF. CDR3 DNA sequence: TGTGCCAGCACCAGGACTGCTGGAAACACCATATATTTT.